This entry features one T cell receptor beta chain sequence. The data were produced by immunoSEQ multiplex PCR, yet TCRdb's version contains in-frame clones alone and is incomplete. The sample holds more than 65,000 clones, 84% seen once. These data are taken from a study of blood T cell repertoires in COVID-19. The CDR3 totals 13 residues. In germline, CDR1 is MRHNA, CDR2 SNTAGT. Trimming pared 6 bases from V and 4 bases from J, leaving 9 bases between. The chain uses TRBV6-4 and TRBJ2-2; D gene uncertain. Sequenced material: peripheral blood. This clonotype was sampled from a woman aged 45 to 65 with acute or convalescent COVID-19. The CDR3 nucleotides read TGTGCCAGCAGCGCGGTTAGCACCGGGGAGCTGTTTTTT. Protein sequence: CASSAVSTGELFF.